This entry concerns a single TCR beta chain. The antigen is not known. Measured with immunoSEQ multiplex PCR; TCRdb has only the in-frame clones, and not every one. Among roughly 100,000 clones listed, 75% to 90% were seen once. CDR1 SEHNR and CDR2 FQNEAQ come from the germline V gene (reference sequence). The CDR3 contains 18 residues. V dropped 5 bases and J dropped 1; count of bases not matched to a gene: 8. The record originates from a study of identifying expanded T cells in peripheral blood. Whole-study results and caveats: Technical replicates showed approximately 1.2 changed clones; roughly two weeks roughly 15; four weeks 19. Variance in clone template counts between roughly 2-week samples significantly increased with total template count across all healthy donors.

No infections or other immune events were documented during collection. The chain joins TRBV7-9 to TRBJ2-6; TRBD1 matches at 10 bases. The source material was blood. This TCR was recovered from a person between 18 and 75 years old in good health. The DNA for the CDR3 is TGTGCCAGCAGCCGACCGGGACAGGGGATATCTGGGGCCAACGTCCTGACTTTC. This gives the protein CASSRPGQGISGANVLTF.